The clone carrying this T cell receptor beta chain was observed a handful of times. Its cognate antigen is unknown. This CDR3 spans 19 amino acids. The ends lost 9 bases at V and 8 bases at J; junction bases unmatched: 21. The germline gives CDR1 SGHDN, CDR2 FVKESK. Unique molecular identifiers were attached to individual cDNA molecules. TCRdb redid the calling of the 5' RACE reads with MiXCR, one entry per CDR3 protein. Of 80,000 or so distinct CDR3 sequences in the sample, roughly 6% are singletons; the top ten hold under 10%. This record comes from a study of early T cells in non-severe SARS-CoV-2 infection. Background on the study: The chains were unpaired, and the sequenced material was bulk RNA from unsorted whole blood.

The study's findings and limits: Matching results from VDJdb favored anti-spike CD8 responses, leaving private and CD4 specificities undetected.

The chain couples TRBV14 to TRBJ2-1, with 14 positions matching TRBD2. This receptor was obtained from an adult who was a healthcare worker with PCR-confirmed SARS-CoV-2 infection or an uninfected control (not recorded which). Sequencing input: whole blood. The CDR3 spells CARARGGLAGGPHWHEQFF. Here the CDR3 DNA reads TGTGCCAGGGCAAGAGGCGGACTAGCGGGGGGTCCCCATTGGCATGAGCAGTTCTTC.